This record concerns one T cell receptor (beta chain) sequence. These data come from a study of technical replicates of blood from a handful of donors. TCRdb keeps only in-frame clones here, not all; method: immunoSEQ multiplex PCR. This table has 65,000 to 75,000 clones, approximately 83% appearing once. This CDR3 is 14 amino acids long. Per the germline V gene, CDR1 is MNHEY and CDR2 is SMNVEV (reference sequence). Trimming cost V 9 bases and J 0 bases, with 14 bases left between them. Sequenced sample: PBMCs. The chain combines TRBV27 with TRBJ1-1; D unresolved. The TCR originated in a human donor in good health. Some clones in this sample may be carry-over from other donors' samples. The CDR3 region is CARKTWQVNTEAFF. In DNA form, the CDR3 reads TGTGCCAGAAAGACCTGGCAGGTGAACACTGAAGCTTTCTTT.